These 10 T cell receptor beta chains originate from one sample sequenced in a study of T cell changes during pregnancy in multiple sclerosis. Assay: immunoSEQ multiplex PCR; the TCRdb copy retains only in-frame clones and omits some. This sample has some 47,000 clones, with more than 75% found just once. Specimen: CD8+ T cells from peripheral blood mononuclear cells, collected after pregnancy. The receptor source for this set is a female donor in good health, enrolled as a control in a pregnancy study.

This chain connects TRBV4-1 to TRBJ2-7; TRBD1 agrees at 7 bases. This CDR3 contains 16 residues. Germline CDR1 and CDR2: MGHRA and YSYEKL. Trimming cost V 0 bases and J 2 bases; bases outside gene matches: 7. Here the CDR3 DNA reads TGCGCCAGCAGCCAAGACTTTCGACAGGGTGCCTACGAGCAGTACTTC. Translating gives CASSQDFRQGAYEQYF.

V usage is TRBV13 and J usage is TRBJ2-2; the D gene is possibly TRBD2 (5 bases). This CDR3 has 13 residues. From germline, CDR1 is PRHDT and CDR2 FYEKMQ (reference sequence). V was clipped by 4 bases and J by 7 bases, with 10 bases between them. The CDR3 spells CASSSVRGGELFF. Here the CDR3 DNA reads TGTGCCAGCAGCTCGGTACGGGGCGGGGAGCTGTTTTTT.

The CDR3 reads CASSIWPKGDNTEAFF. For the CDR3, the DNA is TGTGCCAGTAGTATATGGCCGAAGGGGGACAACACTGAAGCTTTCTTT. The V gene is TRBV19, the J gene TRBJ1-1; the D gene is possibly TRBD1 (6 bases). Germline CDR1 LNHDA, CDR2 SQIVND (reference sequence). CDR3 length: 16 residues. Between the trimmed V and J ends, which lost 2 bases and 2 bases, there was a span of 15 bases. Complete variable domain (other parts from reference TRBV19 and TRBJ1-1): DGGITQSPKYLFRKEGQNVTLSCEQNLNHDAMYWYRQDPGQGLRLIYYSQIVNDFQKGDIAEGYSVSREKKESFPLTVTSAQKNPTAFYLCASSIWPKGDNTEAFFGQGTRLTVV.

J is TRBJ1-1 and V is TRBV5-4; D not resolved. Trimming took off 7 bases at V and 4 bases at J, with 14 bases between the two ends. Germline V CDR1 and CDR2: SGHNT, YYREEE (reference sequence). The CDR3 runs to 13 residues. Here the CDR3 reads CASSRGVGTEAFF. The CDR3 bases are TGTGCCAGCTCTCGCGGTGTGGGCACTGAAGCTTTCTTT.

In DNA form, the CDR3 reads TGTGCCTGGGGCCCTGGGCGCGGCTACACCTTC. It translates to CAWGPGRGYTF. The chain is built from TRBV30 and TRBJ1-2; D is undetermined. The V gene lost 5 bases and the J gene lost 8 bases, with 12 bases spanning the gap. The CDR3 totals 11 residues. Germline CDR1 GTSNPN, CDR2 SVGIG (reference sequence).

This chain joins TRBV7-8 and TRBJ2-1, with D unclear. Germline lookup yields CDR1 SGHVS and CDR2 FQNEAQ. V was pared by 3 bases and J by 0 bases, with 12 bases between. The CDR3 runs 16 residues. The CDR3 is CASSFYTPSSYNEQFF. CDR3 bases: TGTGCCAGCAGCTTTTATACTCCTAGCTCCTACAATGAGCAGTTCTTC.

The chain links TRBV7-6 to TRBJ1-2; the match to TRBD1 covers 9 bases. With 1 base clipped from V and 6 bases from J, the junction kept 6 bases outside the gene matches. CDR1 is SGHVS, CDR2 FNYEAQ, per germline. The CDR3 is 15 amino acids. The chain's CDR3 is CASSLGDREGNGYTF. The CDR3 DNA reads TGTGCCAGCAGCTTAGGGGACAGGGAAGGGAATGGCTACACCTTC.

The J gene is TRBJ2-1, the V gene TRBV9; possible D gene TRBD2, 7 bases. The CDR3 extends over 15 amino acids. CDR1 and CDR2 (germline): SGDLS, YYNGEE. The V gene lost 2 bases and the J gene lost 8 bases, with 17 bases spanning the gap. The CDR3 is CASSVGGAAYDEQFF. CDR3 sequence (DNA): TGTGCCAGCAGCGTTGGGGGGGCGGCTTATGATGAGCAGTTCTTC.

The chain uses TRBV29-1 and TRBJ2-7; 7 bases map to TRBD1. The CDR3 spans 15 residues. Trimming removed 0 bases from V and 1 base from J; junction bases left unmatched: 6. CDR1 and CDR2 from the germline V gene are SQVTM and ANQGSEA. In nucleotides, the CDR3 is TGCAGCGTTGAAGATCTGACAGGGTTGTCCTACGAGCAGTACTTC. Amino acids: CSVEDLTGLSYEQYF.

This clone appeared a single time. The genes are TRBV27 and TRBJ1-3; the D gene is possibly TRBD1 (5 bases). Germline-derived CDR1 and CDR2 are MNHEY and SMNVEV (reference sequence). The CDR3 consists of 17 residues. V shed 8 bases and J shed 0 bases, with 20 bases lying between them. CDR3 region: CASRRLGGSSSGNTIYF. For the CDR3, the DNA is TGTGCCAGCCGCCGTTTGGGGGGGAGCAGCTCTGGAAACACCATATATTTT.